The 2 T cell receptor beta chains presented below share a single source sample, sequenced in a study of blood T cell repertoires in COVID-19. Clones were read by immunoSEQ multiplex PCR, and TCRdb kept only the in-frame ones, dropping some. The profile shows about 340,000 clones, over 70% of them singletons. The sample taken for sequencing was peripheral blood. The receptors were sampled from a man aged 25 to 40 with active or convalescent COVID-19.

The chain combines TRBV30 with TRBJ1-3; D is possibly TRBD1 (5 bases). V lost 3 bases to trimming and J lost 4 bases, with 10 bases between them. The CDR3 runs 13 residues. Germline V gene sequence: CDR1 GTSNPN, CDR2 SVGIG (reference sequence). The CDR3 nucleotides read TGTGCCTGGAGGACGGGGGGAGGAAACACCATATATTTT. Residues: CAWRTGGGNTIYF.

This clone has just a few counts. The chain couples TRBV2 to TRBJ1-2, with 7 bases identical to TRBD1. The V gene end was trimmed by 0 bases and the J gene end by 4 bases; junction bases not matched to a gene: 5. The germline CDR1 and CDR2 sequences are SNHLY and FYNNEI. The CDR3 contains 15 residues. CDR3 amino acids: CASSEAGTAVYGYTF. The CDR3 DNA follows: TGTGCCAGCAGTGAAGCAGGGACAGCAGTCTATGGCTACACCTTC.